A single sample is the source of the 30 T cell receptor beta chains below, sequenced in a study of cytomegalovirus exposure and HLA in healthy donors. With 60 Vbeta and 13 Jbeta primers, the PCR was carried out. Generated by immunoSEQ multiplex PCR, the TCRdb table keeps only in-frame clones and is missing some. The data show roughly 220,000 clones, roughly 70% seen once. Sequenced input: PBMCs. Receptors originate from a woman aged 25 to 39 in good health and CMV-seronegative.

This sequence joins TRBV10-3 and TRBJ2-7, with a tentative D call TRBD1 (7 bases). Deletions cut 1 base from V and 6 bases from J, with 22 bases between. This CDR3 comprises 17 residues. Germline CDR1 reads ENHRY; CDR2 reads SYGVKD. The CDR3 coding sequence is TGTGCCATCAGTGAGTTTCGATCCAGTGGAGGGGGCGGCGAGCAGTACTTC. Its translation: CAISEFRSSGGGGEQYF.

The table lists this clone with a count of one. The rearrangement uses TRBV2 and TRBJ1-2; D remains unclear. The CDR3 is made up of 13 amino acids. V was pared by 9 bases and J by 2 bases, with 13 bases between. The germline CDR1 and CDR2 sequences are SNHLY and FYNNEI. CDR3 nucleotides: TGTGCCAGTCGTATTTGGAGCAACTATGGCTACACCTTC. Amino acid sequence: CASRIWSNYGYTF.

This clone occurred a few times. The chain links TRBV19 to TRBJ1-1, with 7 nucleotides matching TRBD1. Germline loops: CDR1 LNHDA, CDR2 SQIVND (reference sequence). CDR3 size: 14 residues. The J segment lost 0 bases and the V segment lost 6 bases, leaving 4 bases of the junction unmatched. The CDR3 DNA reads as TGTGCCAGTAGCTCGACAGGGCTGAACACTGAAGCTTTCTTT. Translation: CASSSTGLNTEAFF.

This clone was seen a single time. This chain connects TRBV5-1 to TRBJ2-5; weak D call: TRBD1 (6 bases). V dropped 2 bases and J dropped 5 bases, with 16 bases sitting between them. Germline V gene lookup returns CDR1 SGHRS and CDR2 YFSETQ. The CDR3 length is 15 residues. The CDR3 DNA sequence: TGCGCCAGCAGCTTAGGGACAATCTCTGGGGAGACCCAGTACTTC. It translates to CASSLGTISGETQYF.

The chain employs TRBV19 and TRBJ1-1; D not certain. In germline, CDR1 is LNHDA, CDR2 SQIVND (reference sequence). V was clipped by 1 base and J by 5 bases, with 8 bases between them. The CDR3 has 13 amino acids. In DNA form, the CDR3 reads TGTGCCAGTAGTATAGTCGCGGGGACTGAAGCTTTCTTT. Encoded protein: CASSIVAGTEAFF.

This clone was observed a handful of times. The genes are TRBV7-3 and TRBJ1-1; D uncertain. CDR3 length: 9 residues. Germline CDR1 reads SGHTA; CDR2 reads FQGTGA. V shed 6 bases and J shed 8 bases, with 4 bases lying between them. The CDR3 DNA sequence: TGTGCCAGCAGTAGAGAAGCTTTCTTT. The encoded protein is CASSREAFF.

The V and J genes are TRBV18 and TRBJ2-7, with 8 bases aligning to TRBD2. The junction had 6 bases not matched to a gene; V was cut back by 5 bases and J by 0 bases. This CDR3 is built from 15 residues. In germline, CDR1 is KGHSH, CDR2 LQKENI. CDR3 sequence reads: CASSSTSGYSYEQYF. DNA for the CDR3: TGTGCCAGCTCATCCACTAGCGGTTACTCCTACGAGCAGTACTTC.

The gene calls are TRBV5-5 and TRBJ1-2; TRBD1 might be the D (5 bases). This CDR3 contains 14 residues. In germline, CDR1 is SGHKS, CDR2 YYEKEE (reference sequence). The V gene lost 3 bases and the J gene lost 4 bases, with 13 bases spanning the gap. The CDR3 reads CASSSEGLRYGYTF. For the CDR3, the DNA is TGTGCCAGCAGCTCGGAGGGACTTCGCTATGGCTACACCTTC.

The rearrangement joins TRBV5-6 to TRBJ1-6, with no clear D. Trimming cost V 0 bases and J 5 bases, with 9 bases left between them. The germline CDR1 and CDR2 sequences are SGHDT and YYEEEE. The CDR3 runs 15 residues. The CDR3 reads CASSLVPGDNSPLHF. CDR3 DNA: TGTGCCAGCAGCTTGGTTCCAGGTGATAATTCACCCCTCCACTTT.

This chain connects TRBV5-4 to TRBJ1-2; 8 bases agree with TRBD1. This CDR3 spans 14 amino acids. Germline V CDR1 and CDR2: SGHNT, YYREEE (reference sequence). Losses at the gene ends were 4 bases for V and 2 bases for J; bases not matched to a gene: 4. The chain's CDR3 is CASSLGQANYGYTF. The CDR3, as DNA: TGTGCCAGCAGCCTGGGACAGGCAAACTATGGCTACACCTTC.

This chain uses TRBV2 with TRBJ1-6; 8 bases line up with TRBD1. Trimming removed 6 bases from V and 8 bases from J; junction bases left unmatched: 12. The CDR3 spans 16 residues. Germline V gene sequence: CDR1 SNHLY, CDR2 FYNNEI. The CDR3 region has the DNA TGTGCCAGCAGCGACCACAGGGGGACTTTGGATTCACCCCTCCACTTT. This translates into CASSDHRGTLDSPLHF. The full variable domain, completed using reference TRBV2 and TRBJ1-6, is EPEVTQTPSHQVTQMGQEVILRCVPISNHLYFYWYRQILGQKVEFLVSFYNNEISEKSEIFDDQFSVERPDGSNFTLKIRSTKLEDSAMYFCASSDHRGTLDSPLHFGNGTRLTVT.

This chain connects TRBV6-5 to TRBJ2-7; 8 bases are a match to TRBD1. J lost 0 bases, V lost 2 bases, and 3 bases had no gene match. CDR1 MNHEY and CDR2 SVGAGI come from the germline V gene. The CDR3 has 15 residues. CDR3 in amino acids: CASSYGTGLSYEQYF. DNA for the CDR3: TGTGCCAGCAGTTACGGGACAGGTCTCTCCTACGAGCAGTACTTC.

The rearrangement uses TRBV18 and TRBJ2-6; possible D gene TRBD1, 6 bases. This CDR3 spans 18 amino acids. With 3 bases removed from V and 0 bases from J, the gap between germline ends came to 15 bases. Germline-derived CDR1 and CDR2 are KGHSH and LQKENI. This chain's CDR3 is CASSPPGTLVSGANVLTF. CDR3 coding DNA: TGTGCCAGCTCACCGCCCGGGACACTGGTCTCTGGGGCCAACGTCCTGACTTTC.

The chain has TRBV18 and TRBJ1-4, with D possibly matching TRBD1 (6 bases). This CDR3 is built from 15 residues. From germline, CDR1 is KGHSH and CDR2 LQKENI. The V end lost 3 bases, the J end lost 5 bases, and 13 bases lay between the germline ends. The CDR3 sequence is CASSPSTGSNEKLFF. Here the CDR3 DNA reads TGTGCCAGCTCACCCTCGACAGGTTCAAATGAAAAACTGTTTTTT.

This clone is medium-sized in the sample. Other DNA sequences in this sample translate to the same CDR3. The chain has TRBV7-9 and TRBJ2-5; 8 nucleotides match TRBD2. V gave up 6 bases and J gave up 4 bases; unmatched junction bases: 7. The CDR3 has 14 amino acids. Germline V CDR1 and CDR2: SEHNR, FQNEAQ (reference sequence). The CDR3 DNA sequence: TGTGCCAGCAGGTCTCCCCGGGGGGGAGAGACCCAGTACTTC. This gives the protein CASRSPRGGETQYF.

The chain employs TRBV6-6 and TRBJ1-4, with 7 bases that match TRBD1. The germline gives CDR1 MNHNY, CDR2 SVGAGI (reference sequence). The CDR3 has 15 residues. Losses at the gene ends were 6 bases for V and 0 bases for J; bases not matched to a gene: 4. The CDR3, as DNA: TGTGCCAGCAGCGTCCAGGGGGCAACTAATGAAAAACTGTTTTTT. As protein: CASSVQGATNEKLFF.

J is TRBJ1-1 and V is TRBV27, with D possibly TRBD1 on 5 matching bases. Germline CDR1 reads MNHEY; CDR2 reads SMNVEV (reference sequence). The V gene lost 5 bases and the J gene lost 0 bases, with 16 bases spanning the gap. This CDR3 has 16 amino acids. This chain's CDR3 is CASSPQIDSLNTEAFF. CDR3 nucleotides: TGTGCCAGCAGTCCCCAGATCGACAGTTTGAACACTGAAGCTTTCTTT.

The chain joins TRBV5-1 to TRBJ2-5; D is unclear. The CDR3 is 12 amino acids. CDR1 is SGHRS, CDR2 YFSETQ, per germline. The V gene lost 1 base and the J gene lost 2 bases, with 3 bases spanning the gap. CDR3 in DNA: TGCGCCAGCAGCTTGTCACAAGAGACCCAGTACTTC. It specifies CASSLSQETQYF.

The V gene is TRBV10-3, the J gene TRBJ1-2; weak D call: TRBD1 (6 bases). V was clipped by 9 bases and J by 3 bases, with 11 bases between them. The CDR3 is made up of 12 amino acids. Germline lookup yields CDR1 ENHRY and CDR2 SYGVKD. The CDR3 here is CAITGTHYGYTF. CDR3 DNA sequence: TGTGCCATAACCGGGACACACTATGGCTACACCTTC.

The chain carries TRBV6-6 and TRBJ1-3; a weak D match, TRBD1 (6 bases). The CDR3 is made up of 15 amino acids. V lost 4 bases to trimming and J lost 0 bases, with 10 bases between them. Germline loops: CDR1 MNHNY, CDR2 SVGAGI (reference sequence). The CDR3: CASSSTGLSGNTIYF. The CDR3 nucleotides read TGTGCCAGCAGTTCGACAGGTCTCTCTGGAAACACCATATATTTT.

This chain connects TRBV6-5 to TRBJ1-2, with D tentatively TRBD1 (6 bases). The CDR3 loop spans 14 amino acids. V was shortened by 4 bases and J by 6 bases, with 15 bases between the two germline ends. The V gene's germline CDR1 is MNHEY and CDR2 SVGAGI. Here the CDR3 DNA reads TGTGCCAGCAGTTGGAAGAGACAGGCACATGGCTACACCTTC. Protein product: CASSWKRQAHGYTF.

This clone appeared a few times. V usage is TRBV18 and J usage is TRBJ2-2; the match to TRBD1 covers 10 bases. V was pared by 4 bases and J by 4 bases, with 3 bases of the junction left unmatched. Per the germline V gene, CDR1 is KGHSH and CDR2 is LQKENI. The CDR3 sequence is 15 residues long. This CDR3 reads CASSQGQGTTGELFF. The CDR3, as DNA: TGTGCCAGCTCACAGGGACAGGGGACCACCGGGGAGCTGTTTTTT.

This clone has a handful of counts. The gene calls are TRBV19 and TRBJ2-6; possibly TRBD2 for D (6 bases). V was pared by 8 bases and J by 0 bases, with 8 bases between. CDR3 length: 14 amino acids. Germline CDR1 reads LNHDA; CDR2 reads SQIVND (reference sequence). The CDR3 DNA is TGTGCCAGTTGGGACTCCTCTGGGGCCAACGTCCTGACTTTC. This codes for CASWDSSGANVLTF.

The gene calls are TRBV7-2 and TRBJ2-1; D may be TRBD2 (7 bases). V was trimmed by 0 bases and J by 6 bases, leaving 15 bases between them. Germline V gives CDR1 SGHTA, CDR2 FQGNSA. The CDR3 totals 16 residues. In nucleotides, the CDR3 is TGTGCCAGCAGCTTAGCGGCGGGGGCGGTTCCCAATGAGCAGTTCTTC. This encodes CASSLAAGAVPNEQFF. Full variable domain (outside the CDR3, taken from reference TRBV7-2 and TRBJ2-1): GAGVSQSPSNKVTEKGKDVELRCDPISGHTALYWYRQSLGQGLEFLIYFQGNSAPDKSGLPSDRFSAERTGGSVSTLTIQRTQQEDSAVYLCASSLAAGAVPNEQFFGPGTRLTVL.

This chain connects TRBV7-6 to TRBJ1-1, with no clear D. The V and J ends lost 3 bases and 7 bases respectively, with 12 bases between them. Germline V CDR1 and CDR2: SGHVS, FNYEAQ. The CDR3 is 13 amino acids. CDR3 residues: CASSFGELVEAFF. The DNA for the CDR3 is TGTGCCAGCAGCTTCGGGGAATTGGTTGAAGCTTTCTTT. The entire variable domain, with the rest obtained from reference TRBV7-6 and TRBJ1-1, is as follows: GAGVSQSPRYKVTKRGQDVALRCDPISGHVSLYWYRQALGQGPEFLTYFNYEAQQDKSGLPNDRFSAERPEGSISTLTIQRTEQRDSAMYRCASSFGELVEAFFGQGTRLTVV.

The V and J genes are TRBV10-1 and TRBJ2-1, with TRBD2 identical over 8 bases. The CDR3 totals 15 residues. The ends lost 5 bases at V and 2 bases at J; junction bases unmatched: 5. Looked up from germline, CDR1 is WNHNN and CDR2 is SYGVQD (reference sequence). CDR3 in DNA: TGCGCCAGCAGTTTAGTCGGGGGGGCCTACAATGAGCAGTTCTTC. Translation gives CASSLVGGAYNEQFF.

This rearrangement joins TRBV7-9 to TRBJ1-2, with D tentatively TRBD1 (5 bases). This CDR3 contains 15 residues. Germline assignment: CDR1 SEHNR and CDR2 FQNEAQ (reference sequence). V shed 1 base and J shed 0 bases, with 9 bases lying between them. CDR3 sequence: CASSLGAGTNYGYTF. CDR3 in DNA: TGTGCCAGCAGCTTAGGGGCAGGGACTAACTATGGCTACACCTTC.

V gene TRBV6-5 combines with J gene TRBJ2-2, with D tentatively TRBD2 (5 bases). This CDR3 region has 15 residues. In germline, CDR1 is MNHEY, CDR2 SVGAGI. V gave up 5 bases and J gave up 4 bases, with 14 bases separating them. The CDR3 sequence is CASSLAEDFTGELFF. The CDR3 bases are TGTGCCAGCAGTCTCGCGGAGGATTTCACCGGGGAGCTGTTTTTT.

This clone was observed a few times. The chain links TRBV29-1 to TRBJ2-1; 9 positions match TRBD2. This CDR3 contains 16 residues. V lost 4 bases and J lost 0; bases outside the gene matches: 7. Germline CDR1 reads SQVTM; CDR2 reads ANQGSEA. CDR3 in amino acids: CSVGVLAGSSYNEQFF. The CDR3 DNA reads TGCAGCGTTGGAGTTCTAGCGGGGAGCTCCTACAATGAGCAGTTCTTC.

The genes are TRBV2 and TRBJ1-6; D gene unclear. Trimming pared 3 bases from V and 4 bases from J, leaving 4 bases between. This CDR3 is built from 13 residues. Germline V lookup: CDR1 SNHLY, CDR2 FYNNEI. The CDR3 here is CASSDRYNSPLHF. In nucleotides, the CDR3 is TGTGCCAGCAGTGACCGTTATAATTCACCCCTCCACTTT.